Sequencing of this T cell receptor beta chain was carried out in a study of blood T cell repertoires in COVID-19. The protocol was immunoSEQ multiplex PCR, while the TCRdb copy is restricted to in-frame clones and leaves out a portion. The sample records around 400,000 clones, more than 75% being singletons. This clone occurred a few times. CDR1 WNHNN and CDR2 SYGVQD come from the germline V gene (reference sequence). The CDR3 spans 13 residues. Trimming took 6 bases from V and 5 from J; bases not matched to a gene: 7. This TCR derives from an older woman with COVID-19, enrolled during active disease. This rearrangement joins TRBV10-1 to TRBJ2-7, with TRBD1 matching 7 bases. The sequenced sample consisted of peripheral blood. As DNA, the CDR3 is TGCGCCAGCAGCAAAGACAGGGCCCACGAGCAGTACTTC. Residues: CASSKDRAHEQYF.